The 28 T cell receptor beta chains below were found in one sample sequenced in a study of shared clonotypes between healthy human individuals. The naive CD8 fraction comprised CD45RO-negative cells positively selected for CCR7 and excluded terminally differentiated effector memory CD45RA+ cells. The assay was immunoSEQ multiplex PCR, and TCRdb's table has in-frame clones only and misses some. The data hold 600,000 or so clones, with around 95% observed a single time. Sequenced input: naive CD8+ T cells sorted from blood. The source of these receptors is a woman aged 30 to 39 in good health.

The J gene is TRBJ2-1, the V gene TRBV14; D remains ambiguous. Looked up from germline, CDR1 is SGHDN and CDR2 is FVKESK. Trimming left V 4 bases short and J 0 bases short, with 10 bases between. The CDR3 totals 15 residues. The CDR3 DNA reads as TGTGCCAGCAGCCTTCATGCTTCCTCCTACAATGAGCAGTTCTTC. This codes for CASSLHASSYNEQFF.

This rearrangement joins TRBV5-6 to TRBJ1-2; D possibly corresponds to TRBD1 (5 bases). Trimming left V 2 bases short and J 8 bases short, with 10 bases between. CDR1 and CDR2 (germline): SGHDT, YYEEEE. The CDR3 loop spans 12 amino acids. This chain's CDR3 is CASSFQGGGYTF. CDR3 DNA sequence: TGTGCCAGCAGCTTCCAGGGCGGCGGCTACACCTTC.

This clone appeared once. DNA for the CDR3: TGTGCCAGCAAACTCCCACCGAGGGCTAGCGAGAATCTCTCCTACGAGCAGTACTTC. Encoded protein: CASKLPPRASENLSYEQYF. The rearrangement uses TRBV5-4 and TRBJ2-7; the D gene is possibly TRBD2 (6 bases). This CDR3 has 19 residues. Trimming took 6 bases from V and 0 from J, leaving 28 bases between them. CDR1 SGHNT and CDR2 YYREEE come from the germline V gene (reference sequence).

The rearrangement uses TRBV28 and TRBJ1-1; D uncertain. Germline values: CDR1 MDHEN, CDR2 SYDVKM. Trimming stripped 1 base from V and 1 base from J, with 7 bases between. The CDR3 consists of 14 residues. CDR3 loop: CASSLFPPNTEAFF. The DNA of the CDR3 is TGTGCCAGCAGTTTATTCCCACCGAACACTGAAGCTTTCTTT.

The chain has TRBV2 and TRBJ2-1; 7 nucleotides agree with TRBD2. Trimming cost V 4 bases and J 0 bases; bases outside gene matches: 12. The germline V gene has CDR1 SNHLY and CDR2 FYNNEI. This CDR3 has 18 residues. The chain's CDR3 is CASSVVAGELGSYNEQFF. In DNA form, the CDR3 reads TGTGCCAGCAGTGTCGTCGCGGGAGAACTAGGCTCCTACAATGAGCAGTTCTTC.

The V and J genes are TRBV7-9 and TRBJ1-1, with a possible D match to TRBD1 (5 bases). Trimming removed 4 bases from V and 5 bases from J, with 14 bases in between. CDR1 SEHNR and CDR2 FQNEAQ come from the germline V gene (reference sequence). The CDR3 has 14 residues. CDR3 coding DNA: TGTGCCAGCAGCTCCGAGGAGGGGTTTACTGAAGCTTTCTTT. It encodes CASSSEEGFTEAFF.

The chain uses TRBV13 and TRBJ2-3; D remains ambiguous. V was cut by 7 bases and J by 3 bases, with 17 bases left in between. CDR1 and CDR2 from the germline V gene are PRHDT and FYEKMQ (reference sequence). The CDR3 spans 15 residues. The CDR3 DNA is TGTGCCAGCATCCCCGCCCTGGATGGTACAGATACGCAGTATTTT. Translated, it gives CASIPALDGTDTQYF.

The rearrangement uses TRBV6-5 and TRBJ2-1, with D tentatively TRBD2 (6 bases). V shed 6 bases and J shed 1 base, with 13 bases lying between them. Germline V CDR1 and CDR2: MNHEY, SVGAGI. The CDR3 is 15 amino acids. CDR3 in amino acids: CASRAGLASYNEQFF. The DNA for the CDR3 is TGTGCCAGCAGGGCGGGACTCGCATCCTACAATGAGCAGTTCTTC.

The rearrangement links TRBV6-5 to TRBJ2-5; the match to TRBD1 covers 9 bases. The V segment lost 4 bases and the J segment 5 bases; nucleotides outside the gene matches: 8. The germline V gene encodes CDR1 MNHEY and CDR2 SVGAGI. This CDR3 is 15 amino acids long. The CDR3 loop reads CASSLAPGTGETQYF. CDR3 nucleotides: TGTGCCAGCAGTTTGGCTCCCGGGACAGGGGAGACCCAGTACTTC.

This clone was recorded only once. Other nucleotide sequences in the sample specify the same CDR3. The rearrangement links TRBV28 to TRBJ2-7; the D is unclear. CDR3 length: 12 residues. The germline V gene encodes CDR1 MDHEN and CDR2 SYDVKM. Trimming pared 3 bases from V and 2 bases from J, leaving 5 bases between. DNA for the CDR3: TGTGCCAGCAGTTTGGAAGCCTACGAGCAGTACTTC. It encodes CASSLEAYEQYF.

The chain combines TRBV27 with TRBJ2-3; 7 bases are a match to TRBD2. The ends lost 6 bases at V and 1 base at J; junction bases unmatched: 4. The CDR3 loop spans 14 amino acids. Germline loops: CDR1 MNHEY, CDR2 SMNVEV (reference sequence). This CDR3 reads CASSPGGGTDTQYF. DNA of the CDR3: TGTGCCAGCAGCCCGGGGGGAGGCACAGATACGCAGTATTTT.

Only one count was recorded for this clone. The V gene is TRBV27, the J gene TRBJ2-1, with D uncertain. The germline V gene has CDR1 MNHEY and CDR2 SMNVEV (reference sequence). V was cut by 6 bases and J by 2 bases, with 17 bases left in between. This CDR3 has 16 residues. Written as DNA, the CDR3 is TGTGCCAGCAGGCCTACGGACGTATTCGCCTACAATGAGCAGTTCTTC. This gives the protein CASRPTDVFAYNEQFF.

The chain recombines TRBV2 with TRBJ1-1; D is uncertain. The CDR3 contains 11 residues. From germline, CDR1 is SNHLY and CDR2 FYNNEI. Trimming pared 8 bases from V and 4 bases from J, leaving 8 bases between. CDR3 in amino acids: CASLGVTEAFF. CDR3 nucleotides: TGTGCCAGCCTAGGAGTCACTGAAGCTTTCTTT.

Worth noting for this clone: Other DNA variants within this sample encode the same CDR3. The chain carries TRBV27 and TRBJ2-7; tentatively, D is TRBD2 (6 bases). CDR1 and CDR2 from the germline V gene are MNHEY and SMNVEV (reference sequence). The CDR3 consists of 13 residues. V was pared by 5 bases and J by 0 bases, with 8 bases between. In DNA, the CDR3 is TGTGCCAGCAGTAGCGGGTACTCCTACGAGCAGTACTTC. Protein: CASSSGYSYEQYF.

This chain connects TRBV7-9 to TRBJ2-3; D not resolved. V lost 11 bases and J lost 6, with 12 bases in between. Looked up from germline, CDR1 is SEHNR and CDR2 is FQNEAQ (reference sequence). The CDR3 runs to 11 residues. CDR3 in DNA: TGTGCCCATACGATGGGGGATACGCAGTATTTT. Its translation is CAHTMGDTQYF.

The rearrangement joins TRBV14 to TRBJ2-7; no clear D. V was pared by 3 bases and J by 7 bases, with 10 bases between. This CDR3 has 12 residues. Germline CDR1 SGHDN, CDR2 FVKESK. CDR3 residues: CASSHIPDEQYF. CDR3 coding DNA: TGTGCCAGCAGCCACATTCCCGATGAGCAGTACTTC.

The chain is built from TRBV18 and TRBJ2-2; 7 nucleotides match TRBD2. CDR1 KGHSH and CDR2 LQKENI come from the germline V gene. This CDR3 comprises 17 residues. Losses at the gene ends were 3 bases for V and 2 bases for J; bases not matched to a gene: 9. The CDR3 here is CASSPTPSGPNTGELFF. The CDR3 DNA is TGTGCCAGCTCACCGACCCCTAGCGGACCTAACACCGGGGAGCTGTTTTTT. Based on the CDR3 plus reference TRBV18 and TRBJ2-2, the full variable domain is NAGVMQNPRHLVRRRGQEARLRCSPMKGHSHVYWYRQLPEEGLKFMVYLQKENIIDESGMPKERFSAEFPKEGPSILRIQQVVRGDSAAYFCASSPTPSGPNTGELFFGEGSRLTVL.

This sequence joins TRBV10-3 and TRBJ2-1; maybe TRBD2 (6 bases). Germline lookup yields CDR1 ENHRY and CDR2 SYGVKD. This CDR3 spans 15 amino acids. Trimming removed 2 bases from V and 4 bases from J, with 12 bases in between. CDR3 region: CAISELGGQYNEQFF. CDR3 sequence (DNA): TGTGCCATCAGTGAGCTGGGAGGTCAATACAATGAGCAGTTCTTC.

CDR3 bases: TGTGCCAGCAGCTTAAGTGACAGGGGGCTCGGTAGGAATTCACCCCTCCACTTT. Protein: CASSLSDRGLGRNSPLHF. The chain has TRBV11-2 and TRBJ1-6; 10 bases map to TRBD1. The CDR3 extends over 18 amino acids. The trim removed 2 bases at V and 7 bases at J, leaving 11 bases unmatched. The V gene's germline CDR1 is SGHAT and CDR2 FQNNGV.

This chain uses TRBV5-1 with TRBJ2-1; 8 positions agree with TRBD2. Germline lookup yields CDR1 SGHRS and CDR2 YFSETQ. The CDR3 contains 15 residues. With V trimmed by 3 bases and J by 7 bases, 9 bases remained unmatched. The CDR3 DNA reads TGCGCCAGCAGCTGGAACGGGGGGGACCCGAATGAGCAGTTCTTC. This codes for CASSWNGGDPNEQFF.

The rearrangement joins TRBV29-1 to TRBJ2-7; 9 bases are shared with TRBD2. The CDR3 extends over 11 amino acids. Germline V gene data show CDR1 as SQVTM and CDR2 as ANQGSEA. Losses at the gene ends were 4 bases for V and 6 bases for J; bases not matched to a gene: 1. DNA for the CDR3: TGCAGCGTTGTACTAGCGGGCGAGCAGTACTTC. This gives the protein CSVVLAGEQYF.

The genes are TRBV30 and TRBJ2-7; D remains unclear. The germline V and J ends were trimmed by 5 bases and 2 bases, with 19 bases remaining between them. Germline V gene lookup returns CDR1 GTSNPN and CDR2 SVGIG (reference sequence). CDR3 size: 15 residues. The CDR3 region has the DNA TGTGCCTGGGTATCCCCGACACCCCGGACCTACGAGCAGTACTTC. Amino acid sequence: CAWVSPTPRTYEQYF.

The chain combines TRBV2 with TRBJ2-7; no firm D call. The CDR3 runs to 15 residues. CDR1 is SNHLY, CDR2 FYNNEI, per germline. Trimming removed 4 bases at V and 0 bases at J, with 13 bases between. The CDR3 is CASSVLDFSSYEQYF. DNA of the CDR3: TGTGCCAGCAGTGTTCTCGACTTTAGCTCCTACGAGCAGTACTTC.

The rearrangement links TRBV5-6 to TRBJ2-1; 8 bases line up with TRBD1. The junction had 3 bases not matched to a gene; V was cut back by 7 bases and J by 0 bases. The CDR3 length is 14 residues. From germline, CDR1 is SGHDT and CDR2 YYEEEE. The CDR3 reads CASRGQGSYNEQFF. CDR3 bases: TGTGCCAGCCGCGGACAGGGCTCCTACAATGAGCAGTTCTTC.

The chain combines TRBV19 with TRBJ2-3, with 7 nucleotides matching TRBD1. The germline V gene encodes CDR1 LNHDA and CDR2 SQIVND (reference sequence). The CDR3 loop spans 15 amino acids. Trimming removed 3 bases from V and 0 bases from J; junction bases left unmatched: 3. The chain's CDR3 is CASSIGTASTDTQYF. The CDR3 nucleotides are TGTGCCAGTAGTATTGGGACAGCTAGCACAGATACGCAGTATTTT.

CDR3 DNA sequence: TGTGCCAGCAGCCCCCGGGGAGTCGCGACTGAAGCTTTCTTT. Its protein is CASSPRGVATEAFF. This chain joins TRBV28 and TRBJ1-1; D is unclear. V was shortened by 6 bases and J by 5 bases, with 16 bases between the two germline ends. The germline V gene has CDR1 MDHEN and CDR2 SYDVKM. The CDR3 is made up of 14 amino acids. Supplemented by reference TRBV28 and TRBJ1-1, the full variable domain reads DVKVTQSSRYLVKRTGEKVFLECVQDMDHENMFWYRQDPGLGLRLIYFSYDVKMKEKGDIPEGYSVSREKKERFSLILESASTNQTSMYLCASSPRGVATEAFFGQGTRLTVV.

This clone showed up just once. The chain combines TRBV2 with TRBJ2-7; the match to TRBD2 covers 12 bases. The germline gives CDR1 SNHLY, CDR2 FYNNEI. This CDR3 region has 17 residues. V lost 0 bases, J lost 6 bases, and 9 bases stayed unmatched. The CDR3 here is CASSEALPASGGVEQYF. The CDR3 DNA is TGTGCCAGCAGTGAAGCGCTTCCGGCTAGCGGGGGGGTCGAGCAGTACTTC.

The chain couples TRBV7-9 to TRBJ1-1, with no clear D. The CDR3 spans 15 residues. Germline loops: CDR1 SEHNR, CDR2 FQNEAQ (reference sequence). Deletions cut 3 bases from V and 5 bases from J, with 16 bases between. CDR3 protein: CASSFVSKDETEAFF. CDR3 coding DNA: TGTGCCAGCAGCTTCGTCTCGAAGGATGAGACTGAAGCTTTCTTT.